What follows is one T cell receptor (beta chain) and its context. What it recognizes is unknown. The data were produced by immunoSEQ multiplex PCR, yet TCRdb's version contains in-frame clones alone and is incomplete. The data hold about 66,000 clones, with about four fifths observed a single time. This sample stems from a study of OX40 agonist ivuxolimab in advanced cancers. Study outcomes and limitations: CD8+ T cells (on average) carried more expanded clones than CD4+ T cells.

With 4 bases clipped from V and 1 base from J, the junction kept 6 bases outside the gene matches. The germline V gene encodes CDR1 SGHDN and CDR2 FVKESK. This CDR3 region has 16 residues. The sample here was CD4+ or CD8+ T cells sorted from blood, taken in a trial of the OX40 agonist ivuxolimab. This clonotype was obtained from an adult with an advanced solid tumor such as melanoma, head and neck, liver or kidney cancer. This chain links TRBV14 with TRBJ2-2, with 7 bases matching TRBD1. CDR3 bases: TGTGCCAGCAGCCCTAACAGGGGCGGGAACACCGGGGAGCTGTTTTTT. Its protein is CASSPNRGGNTGELFF.